The rows below give T cell receptor beta chains drawn from one sample of a study of molecular identifiers for immune sequencing clone quantification. MiXCR, run by TCRdb on the PCR reads, gives a single entry per CDR3 protein. The sample has roughly 630,000 distinct CDR3 sequences, 25% seen once. The sample consisted of naive CD8+ T cells from blood, with Jurkat cell RNA spiked in. The receptor set was obtained from a human donor in good health. Some libraries in this study had Jurkat cell RNA spiked in. The CDR3 runs from the conserved cysteine through the conserved F or W. A D gene is named only where the DNA matches it firmly. Where a row states a size, it is once, few, many or the class of an expanded clone; other rows omit it.

d_call: .
j_call: TRBJ1-5
clone_size: many
v_call: TRBV19
cdr3_nt: TGTGCCAGTACTGAGGTTCTTAGCAATCAGCCCCAGCATTTT
cdr3_aa: CASTEVLSNQPQHF

d_call: TRBD2
j_call: TRBJ2-1
clone_size: many
v_call: TRBV7-2
cdr3_nt: TGTGCCAGCAGCTTAGGACTAGCGGGACTAAAAAATGAGCAGTTCTTC
cdr3_aa: CASSLGLAGLKNEQFF

d_call: TRBD2
j_call: TRBJ2-7
clone_size: many
v_call: TRBV7-2
cdr3_nt: TGTGCCAGCAGCTACCGGACTAGCGGGGCCTACGAGCAGTACTTC
cdr3_aa: CASSYRTSGAYEQYF

d_call: TRBD1
j_call: TRBJ2-7
clone_size: few
v_call: TRBV20-1
cdr3_nt: TGCAGTGCTGGAAACAGGGGTGGTTCCTACGAGCAGTACTTC
cdr3_aa: CSAGNRGGSYEQYF

d_call: .
j_call: TRBJ1-2
clone_size: many
v_call: TRBV5-5
cdr3_nt: TGTGCCAGCAGCTTGAGTTTGACAGCTTTTTACTATGGCTACACCTTC
cdr3_aa: CASSLSLTAFYYGYTF

d_call: .
j_call: TRBJ1-5
clone_size: .
v_call: TRBV27
cdr3_nt: TGTGCCAGCAGTCAAGGGGATAATCAGCCCCAGCATTTT
cdr3_aa: CASSQGDNQPQHF

d_call: TRBD1
j_call: TRBJ2-7
clone_size: many
v_call: TRBV4-2
cdr3_nt: TGTGCCAGCAGCCCGGACAGGGGGCTTGAGGAGCAGTACTTC
cdr3_aa: CASSPDRGLEEQYF

d_call: .
j_call: TRBJ2-3
clone_size: many
v_call: TRBV12-3/TRBV12-4
cdr3_nt: TGTGCCAGCAGTTTAGTCATGTGGGCTTCGACAGGCTCCTCGGGAGATACGCAGTATTTT
cdr3_aa: CASSLVMWASTGSSGDTQYF

d_call: .
j_call: TRBJ1-5
clone_size: few
v_call: TRBV10-2
cdr3_nt: TGCGCCAGCAGAACAGGAATCAATCAGCCCCAGCATTTT
cdr3_aa: CASRTGINQPQHF

d_call: .
j_call: TRBJ2-1
clone_size: .
v_call: TRBV12-3/TRBV12-4
cdr3_nt: TGTGCCAGCAGAACAGTTCACAATGAGCAGTTCTTC
cdr3_aa: CASRTVHNEQFF

d_call: .
j_call: TRBJ1-1
clone_size: many
v_call: TRBV21-1
cdr3_nt: TGTGCCAGCAGCAAAGTGCAACAGGGGTTTTCTGGTTTCACTGAAGCTTTCTTT
cdr3_aa: CASSKVQQGFSGFTEAFF

d_call: .
j_call: TRBJ1-3
clone_size: few
v_call: TRBV12-3/TRBV12-4
cdr3_nt: TGTGCCAGCACTAAGGATTCGAACTCTGGAAACACCATATATTTT
cdr3_aa: CASTKDSNSGNTIYF

d_call: TRBD1
j_call: TRBJ1-1
clone_size: many
v_call: TRBV20-1
cdr3_nt: TGCAGTGTACCAGGGGGCACTGCTTTCTTT
cdr3_aa: CSVPGGTAFF

d_call: .
j_call: TRBJ2-5
clone_size: many
v_call: TRBV6-5
cdr3_nt: TGTGCCAGCAGTTACTCGACAGGCCAAGAGACCCAGTACTTC
cdr3_aa: CASSYSTGQETQYF

d_call: .
j_call: TRBJ1-2
clone_size: .
v_call: TRBV12-3/TRBV12-4
cdr3_nt: TGTGCCAGCAGCAACCCCACGGGGCGGAGCTATGGCTACACCTTC
cdr3_aa: CASSNPTGRSYGYTF

d_call: .
j_call: TRBJ1-1
clone_size: many
v_call: TRBV6-2/TRBV6-3
cdr3_nt: TGTGCCAGCAGTTACGTCAGGGAGAACACTGAAGCTTTCTTT
cdr3_aa: CASSYVRENTEAFF

d_call: TRBD1
j_call: TRBJ2-5
clone_size: .
v_call: TRBV7-6
cdr3_nt: TGTGCCAGCAGCGCGACAGGGCCAAATCAAGAGACCCAGTACTTC
cdr3_aa: CASSATGPNQETQYF

d_call: TRBD1
j_call: TRBJ2-2
clone_size: once
v_call: TRBV9
cdr3_nt: TGTGCCAGCAGCGTAGACAGGGGGCAGGGGATCACCGGGGAGCTGTTTTTT
cdr3_aa: CASSVDRGQGITGELFF

d_call: .
j_call: TRBJ1-4
clone_size: .
v_call: TRBV27
cdr3_nt: TGTGCCAGCAGCCCACGGGGGCGGTTTGGTGAAAAACTGTTTTTT
cdr3_aa: CASSPRGRFGEKLFF

d_call: TRBD2
j_call: TRBJ2-1
clone_size: .
v_call: TRBV12-3/TRBV12-4
cdr3_nt: TGTGCCAGCAGTACTAGCGGGGGGATAAATGAGCAGTTCTTC
cdr3_aa: CASSTSGGINEQFF

d_call: .
j_call: TRBJ2-3
clone_size: many
v_call: TRBV9
cdr3_nt: TGTGCCAGCAGCGCCCTCAAAGCTTCCACAGATACGCAGTATTTT
cdr3_aa: CASSALKASTDTQYF

d_call: .
j_call: TRBJ1-2
clone_size: .
v_call: TRBV7-2
cdr3_nt: TGTGCCAGCAGCTCCTCATACTATGGCCACACCTTC
cdr3_aa: CASSSSYYGHTF

d_call: TRBD2
j_call: TRBJ2-1
clone_size: .
v_call: TRBV27
cdr3_nt: TGTGCCAGCCGCCCCGTAGGACTAGCATTTGACGCTTCCTACAATGAGCAGTTCTTC
cdr3_aa: CASRPVGLAFDASYNEQFF

d_call: TRBD1
j_call: TRBJ1-1
clone_size: .
v_call: TRBV20-1
cdr3_nt: TGCAGTGCTAGAGGAGTCGGGGACAGGGGGCCTTGCACTGAAGCTTTCTTT
cdr3_aa: CSARGVGDRGPCTEAFF

d_call: .
j_call: TRBJ2-1
clone_size: .
v_call: TRBV11-2
cdr3_nt: TGTGCCAGCAGCTTAGGCCTTAGCCCTTTCGGTATCGATGAGCAGTTCTTC
cdr3_aa: CASSLGLSPFGIDEQFF

d_call: TRBD2
j_call: TRBJ2-7
clone_size: .
v_call: TRBV14
cdr3_nt: TGTGCCAGCAGCCAACTAGCGGGTAGCGAGCAGTACTTC
cdr3_aa: CASSQLAGSEQYF

d_call: .
j_call: TRBJ2-2
clone_size: few
v_call: TRBV4-3
cdr3_nt: TGCGCCAGCAGCAACCGGGACTCCGCCGGGGAGCTGTTTTTT
cdr3_aa: CASSNRDSAGELFF

d_call: TRBD1
j_call: TRBJ1-2
clone_size: .
v_call: TRBV4-1
cdr3_nt: TGCGCCAGCAGCCCGCCGGGGACAGGGCCCCCGGGCTATGGCTACACCTTC
cdr3_aa: CASSPPGTGPPGYGYTF

d_call: TRBD1
j_call: TRBJ2-7
clone_size: few
v_call: TRBV7-9
cdr3_nt: TGTGCCAGCAAAGGGACAGGGTTGCACGAGCAGTACTTC
cdr3_aa: CASKGTGLHEQYF

d_call: .
j_call: TRBJ1-4
clone_size: many
v_call: TRBV5-5
cdr3_nt: TGTGCCAGCAGCTCGACGGGGCGGATAAATGAAAAACTGTTTTTT
cdr3_aa: CASSSTGRINEKLFF

d_call: .
j_call: TRBJ2-7
clone_size: few
v_call: TRBV12-3/TRBV12-4
cdr3_nt: TGTGCCAGCAGGCGGTCTAGCAACGAGCAGTACTTC
cdr3_aa: CASRRSSNEQYF

d_call: .
j_call: TRBJ2-7
clone_size: .
v_call: TRBV6-2/TRBV6-3
cdr3_nt: TGTGCCAGCAGTAGGGACACACGTGGGTCCTACGAGCAGTACTTC
cdr3_aa: CASSRDTRGSYEQYF

d_call: .
j_call: TRBJ2-2
clone_size: few
v_call: TRBV12-3/TRBV12-4
cdr3_nt: TGTGCCAGCAGTTTAGGGGCAGGGGCGGACACCGGGGAGCTGTTTTTT
cdr3_aa: CASSLGAGADTGELFF

d_call: .
j_call: TRBJ2-4
clone_size: many
v_call: TRBV20-1
cdr3_nt: TGCAGTGCGGATAGACCGACCAAAAACATTCAGTACTTC
cdr3_aa: CSADRPTKNIQYF

d_call: .
j_call: TRBJ2-6
clone_size: many
v_call: TRBV27
cdr3_nt: TGTGCCAGCAGTTCGATGGGGGTAATCGGGGCCAACGTCCTGACTTTC
cdr3_aa: CASSSMGVIGANVLTF

d_call: TRBD2
j_call: TRBJ2-1
clone_size: .
v_call: TRBV6-2/TRBV6-3
cdr3_nt: TGTGCCAGCAGCTCGACTAGCGGGGGGGCGGAGCAGTTCTTC
cdr3_aa: CASSSTSGGAEQFF

d_call: .
j_call: TRBJ2-7
clone_size: .
v_call: TRBV4-1
cdr3_nt: TGCGCCAGCAGCCAAGGTCGGGGCACCTCTATTACCTACGAGCAGTACTTC
cdr3_aa: CASSQGRGTSITYEQYF

d_call: .
j_call: TRBJ2-1
clone_size: .
v_call: TRBV29-1
cdr3_nt: TGCAGCGTTGAACGGGACACCCTATACAATGAGCAGTTCTTC
cdr3_aa: CSVERDTLYNEQFF

d_call: .
j_call: TRBJ2-5
clone_size: many
v_call: TRBV6-1
cdr3_nt: TGTGCCAGCAGTGAAGAGCCGGGGGCCCAGGCAGAGACCCAGTACTTC
cdr3_aa: CASSEEPGAQAETQYF

d_call: TRBD1
j_call: TRBJ2-1
clone_size: .
v_call: TRBV12-3/TRBV12-4
cdr3_nt: TGTGCCAGCAGCAGGACAGGGGGGGGTAATGAGCAGTTCTTC
cdr3_aa: CASSRTGGGNEQFF

d_call: .
j_call: TRBJ1-2
clone_size: many
v_call: TRBV12-3/TRBV12-4
cdr3_nt: TGTGCCAGCAGTTTCGGTTTGGGCTATGGCTACACCTTC
cdr3_aa: CASSFGLGYGYTF

d_call: .
j_call: TRBJ1-2
clone_size: few
v_call: TRBV10-2
cdr3_nt: TGCGCCAGCAGTGTAGAAGCAGGGGTAAACTATGGCTACACCTTC
cdr3_aa: CASSVEAGVNYGYTF

d_call: .
j_call: TRBJ2-7
clone_size: few
v_call: TRBV2
cdr3_nt: TGTGCCAGCAGTGGTTCGACTACCGCCTACGAGCAGTACTTC
cdr3_aa: CASSGSTTAYEQYF

d_call: .
j_call: TRBJ1-5
clone_size: .
v_call: TRBV27
cdr3_nt: TGTGCCAGCAGCGACGCGGGGGCCCCCCGGCATTTT
cdr3_aa: CASSDAGAPRHF

d_call: TRBD1
j_call: TRBJ2-4
clone_size: many
v_call: TRBV12-3/TRBV12-4
cdr3_nt: TGTGCCAGCAGTTTATCAGGACAGGGAACCAAAAACATTCAGTACTTC
cdr3_aa: CASSLSGQGTKNIQYF

d_call: TRBD2
j_call: TRBJ2-7
clone_size: .
v_call: TRBV13
cdr3_nt: TGTGCCAGCAGCCCCCGACTAGCGGACTACGAGCAGTACTTC
cdr3_aa: CASSPRLADYEQYF

d_call: .
j_call: TRBJ1-1
clone_size: .
v_call: TRBV9
cdr3_nt: TGTGCCAGCAGCGTCCGTCCAGGGACTGAAGCTTTCTTT
cdr3_aa: CASSVRPGTEAFF

d_call: .
j_call: TRBJ2-7
clone_size: .
v_call: TRBV29-1
cdr3_nt: TGCAGCGTACATACCGCAGACTACGAGCAGTACTTC
cdr3_aa: CSVHTADYEQYF

d_call: .
j_call: TRBJ2-5
clone_size: .
v_call: TRBV20-1
cdr3_nt: TGCAGTTCTAGAAGCATTGTTCAAGAGACCCAGTACTTC
cdr3_aa: CSSRSIVQETQYF

d_call: .
j_call: TRBJ1-2
clone_size: many
v_call: TRBV7-2
cdr3_nt: TGTGCCAGCAGCTTTTCAGGCTTAGATGGCTACACCTTC
cdr3_aa: CASSFSGLDGYTF

d_call: .
j_call: TRBJ2-3
clone_size: .
v_call: TRBV20-1
cdr3_nt: TGCAGTGCTAGCGGAGGGGGCTGGGGGACAGAGAAGACAGATACGCAGTATTTT
cdr3_aa: CSASGGGWGTEKTDTQYF

d_call: TRBD1
j_call: TRBJ2-7
clone_size: many
v_call: TRBV5-6
cdr3_nt: TGTGCCAGCAGCTCCACAAACCAGGGGGATAGTGAGCAGTACTTC
cdr3_aa: CASSSTNQGDSEQYF

d_call: TRBD1
j_call: TRBJ2-5
clone_size: .
v_call: TRBV5-4
cdr3_nt: TGTGCCAGCACATCCGGGACAGGGGGTCAAGAGACCCAGTACTTC
cdr3_aa: CASTSGTGGQETQYF

d_call: .
j_call: TRBJ2-2
clone_size: many
v_call: TRBV28
cdr3_nt: TGTGCCAGCAGTCCCCGGACAGAGAACACCGGGGAGCTGTTTTTT
cdr3_aa: CASSPRTENTGELFF

d_call: .
j_call: TRBJ1-6
clone_size: many
v_call: TRBV28
cdr3_nt: TGTGCCAGCAATTTAGGACAGTTTAGGAATTCACCCCTCCACTTT
cdr3_aa: CASNLGQFRNSPLHF